What follows are 25 T cell receptor beta chains derived from one specimen sequenced in a study of cytomegalovirus exposure and HLA in healthy donors. The repertoire was sequenced with immunoSEQ multiplex PCR; TCRdb's copy has only in-frame clones and lacks some. The repertoire includes around 400,000 clones, approximately 90% of them detected once, and about 0.8% sits in the top ten. Material for sequencing was PBMCs. Receptor source: a woman under 30 in good health and CMV-seronegative.

The chain carries TRBV9 and TRBJ2-5; 11 bases match TRBD2. CDR3 size: 20 residues. Germline V gene lookup returns CDR1 SGDLS and CDR2 YYNGEE. V gave up 0 bases and J gave up 1 base; unmatched junction bases: 14. CDR3 nucleotide sequence: TGTGCCAGCAGCGTAGCTACCGGGACTAGCGGAGCCCAATTCCAAGAGACCCAGTACTTC. Translation gives CASSVATGTSGAQFQETQYF.

The chain carries TRBV5-6 and TRBJ1-1, with TRBD1 matching 8 bases. V shed 0 bases and J 9 bases; nucleotides not matched to a gene: 10. Germline CDR1 reads SGHDT; CDR2 reads YYEEEE. The CDR3 has 15 amino acids. CDR3 amino acids: CASSLGAGGTGKAFF. The CDR3 nucleotides are TGTGCCAGCAGCTTGGGCGCAGGGGGCACTGGAAAAGCTTTCTTT.

The chain links TRBV7-2 to TRBJ1-4; D possibly corresponds to TRBD1 (6 bases). The V end lost 5 bases, the J end lost 8 bases, and 18 bases lay between the germline ends. Germline values: CDR1 SGHTA, CDR2 FQGNSA. The CDR3 is 15 residues long. The CDR3 spells CASSQRGGREEKLFF. The DNA for the CDR3 is TGTGCCAGCAGCCAAAGAGGGGGGCGGGAGGAAAAACTGTTTTTT.

V and J are TRBV2 and TRBJ1-3; no clear D. The CDR3 has 14 amino acids. The ends were cut back, 3 bases at V and 1 base at J, with 7 bases in the middle. CDR1 and CDR2 (germline): SNHLY, FYNNEI. CDR3 nucleotides: TGTGCCAGCAGTGAGCCCTATTCTGGAAACACCATATATTTT. Encoded protein: CASSEPYSGNTIYF.

The V and J genes are TRBV27 and TRBJ1-6; 11 positions match TRBD1. The J segment lost 6 bases and the V segment lost 7 bases, leaving 8 bases of the junction unmatched. CDR1 and CDR2 (germline): MNHEY, SMNVEV (reference sequence). The CDR3 has 16 amino acids. This CDR3 is CASKRTGGAFNSPLHF. The CDR3 bases are TGTGCCAGCAAGCGGACAGGGGGCGCTTTTAATTCACCCCTCCACTTT.

The J gene is TRBJ2-5, the V gene TRBV4-1, with 7 bases that match TRBD2. The CDR3 is 18 amino acids. Germline V gene sequence: CDR1 MGHRA, CDR2 YSYEKL. Trimming removed 5 bases from V and 4 bases from J; junction bases left unmatched: 19. The DNA of the CDR3 is TGCGCCAGCAGCTCAAGATCGGGACTGCCGGGGGGTGGAGAGACCCAGTACTTC. Protein: CASSSRSGLPGGGETQYF.

To note about this clone: This sample also contains other DNA sequences that code for the same CDR3. The genes are TRBV6-1 and TRBJ1-1; 10 nucleotides match TRBD1. Unmatched junction bases numbered 1, after V lost 6 bases and J lost 3 bases. The CDR3 is 13 residues long. CDR1 is MNHNS and CDR2 is SASEGT in the germline V gene. CDR3 amino acids: CASRDRGYTEAFF. The CDR3 nucleotides are TGTGCCAGCAGGGACAGGGGGTACACTGAAGCTTTCTTT.

The CDR3 sequence: CASSQNPPGTSGNRQETQYF. CDR3 nucleotide sequence: TGCGCCAGCAGCCAAAACCCTCCAGGGACTAGCGGCAATCGACAAGAGACCCAGTACTTC. The V call is TRBV4-1, the J call TRBJ2-5; 11 nucleotides agree with TRBD2. This CDR3 is 20 amino acids long. The V and J ends lost 2 bases and 2 bases, in that order; junction bases with no gene match: 16. The germline V gene encodes CDR1 MGHRA and CDR2 YSYEKL.

This sequence joins TRBV9 and TRBJ2-2; weak D call: TRBD1 (5 bases). The CDR3 has 17 amino acids. Trimming pared 0 bases from V and 0 bases from J, leaving 12 bases between. CDR1 SGDLS and CDR2 YYNGEE come from the germline V gene. As DNA, the CDR3 is TGTGCCAGCAGCGTAGTCCTGGACATCTCGAACACCGGGGAGCTGTTTTTT. Translation gives CASSVVLDISNTGELFF. Full variable domain (remainder filled in from reference TRBV9 and TRBJ2-2): DSGVTQTPKHLITATGQRVTLRCSPRSGDLSVYWYQQSLDQGLQFLIQYYNGEERAKGNILERFSAQQFPDLHSELNLSSLELGDSALYFCASSVVLDISNTGELFFGEGSRLTVL.

The rearrangement links TRBV19 to TRBJ2-7; 10 nucleotides agree with TRBD2. The trim removed 3 bases at V and 4 bases at J, leaving 6 bases unmatched. CDR3 length equals 15 residues. In germline, CDR1 is LNHDA, CDR2 SQIVND (reference sequence). The CDR3 nucleotides read TGTGCCAGTAGTATTCGGCTAGCGGGAGCATACGAGCAGTACTTC. The encoded protein is CASSIRLAGAYEQYF.

A few counts support this clone. The chain combines TRBV5-4 with TRBJ1-2, with D unresolved. The V gene's germline CDR1 is SGHNT and CDR2 YYREEE (reference sequence). The CDR3 is 14 residues long. V was cut by 2 bases and J by 0 bases, with 8 bases left in between. The CDR3: CASSLPGANYGYTF. In DNA, the CDR3 is TGTGCCAGCAGCTTACCCGGGGCTAACTATGGCTACACCTTC.

CDR3 in amino acids: CASSQGADRGQFF. The CDR3 DNA sequence: TGTGCCAGCAGCCAGGGGGCGGACAGGGGGCAGTTCTTC. The genes are TRBV4-2 and TRBJ2-1; TRBD1 aligns across 9 bases. This CDR3 spans 13 amino acids. The V gene end was trimmed by 3 bases and the J gene end by 12 bases; junction bases not matched to a gene: 6. Germline V CDR1 and CDR2: LGHNA, YNFKEQ.

The chain combines TRBV19 with TRBJ2-3, with D maybe TRBD2 (7 bases). Trimming took 3 bases from V and 10 from J, leaving 14 bases between them. Germline values: CDR1 LNHDA, CDR2 SQIVND (reference sequence). The CDR3 is made up of 13 amino acids. The CDR3 reads CASSMGASGPQYF. CDR3 nucleotide sequence: TGTGCCAGTAGTATGGGGGCTAGCGGTCCGCAGTATTTT.

The chain recombines TRBV5-1 with TRBJ2-2; a possible D gene is TRBD2 (5 bases). With 4 bases removed from V and 0 bases from J, the gap between germline ends came to 10 bases. Germline lookup yields CDR1 SGHRS and CDR2 YFSETQ. CDR3 size: 15 residues. The CDR3 sequence: CASSPAGSNTGELFF. In nucleotides, the CDR3 is TGCGCCAGCAGCCCGGCGGGTTCGAACACCGGGGAGCTGTTTTTT.

This clone was seen a handful of times. This rearrangement joins TRBV9 to TRBJ2-2; 7 bases map to TRBD1. V dropped 7 bases and J dropped 3; count of bases not matched to a gene: 9. Germline V gives CDR1 SGDLS, CDR2 YYNGEE. The CDR3 is 15 residues long. The CDR3 DNA is TGTGCCAGCTCATGGGACAGCTGGGACACCGGGGAGCTGTTTTTT. Translating it yields CASSWDSWDTGELFF.

The J gene is TRBJ2-5, the V gene TRBV5-1, with 11 bases fitting TRBD2. Germline CDR1 reads SGHRS; CDR2 reads YFSETQ. There are 17 residues in the CDR3. Unmatched junction bases numbered 10, after V lost 4 bases and J lost 2 bases. The CDR3 protein is CASSASTGTSGQETQYF. The CDR3 DNA reads as TGCGCCAGCAGCGCCTCCACCGGGACTAGCGGACAAGAGACCCAGTACTTC. The full variable domain, completed using reference TRBV5-1 and TRBJ2-5, is KAGVTQTPRYLIKTRGQQVTLSCSPISGHRSVSWYQQTPGQGLQFLFEYFSETQRNKGNFPGRFSGRQFSNSRSEMNVSTLELGDSALYLCASSASTGTSGQETQYFGPGTRLLVL.

The gene calls are TRBV6-6 and TRBJ2-7; D possibly corresponds to TRBD1 (6 bases). CDR3 length: 13 amino acids. From germline, CDR1 is MNHNY and CDR2 SVGAGI (reference sequence). Trimming left V 6 bases short and J 5 bases short, with 14 bases between. The chain's CDR3 is CASSPGGIDEQYF. The CDR3 region has the DNA TGTGCCAGCAGCCCTGGGGGCATCGACGAGCAGTACTTC.

The chain carries TRBV5-6 and TRBJ1-1; no clear D gene. Germline V gene lookup returns CDR1 SGHDT and CDR2 YYEEEE. The CDR3 is 14 residues long. V was shortened by 4 bases and J by 1 base, with 11 bases between the two germline ends. The CDR3 protein is CASSPEQRNTEAFF. CDR3 in DNA: TGTGCCAGCAGCCCGGAGCAAAGGAACACTGAAGCTTTCTTT.

CDR3 sequence reads: CASRRQGALNTEAFF. CDR3 DNA sequence: TGTGCCAGCAGGCGACAGGGGGCATTGAACACTGAAGCTTTCTTT. The rearrangement uses TRBV6-1 and TRBJ1-1, with TRBD1 matching 10 bases. The V gene end was trimmed by 6 bases and the J gene end by 0 bases; junction bases not matched to a gene: 4. The CDR3 covers 15 residues. Germline CDR1 MNHNS, CDR2 SASEGT.

For this clone: The sample contains more than one DNA sequence encoding this CDR3. The V call is TRBV19, the J call TRBJ1-5; tentatively, D is TRBD1 (5 bases). V lost 1 base and J lost 6, with 7 bases in between. CDR3 length: 13 amino acids. Looked up from germline, CDR1 is LNHDA and CDR2 is SQIVND (reference sequence). The CDR3, as DNA: TGTGCCAGTAGTATAGGGGGGGGTCAGCCCCAGCATTTT. Amino acids: CASSIGGGQPQHF.

This clone was counted only a few times. The CDR3 loop is CASSLGQGAREQYF. The CDR3 DNA follows: TGTGCCAGCAGTTTAGGACAGGGGGCGAGGGAGCAGTACTTC. The J gene is TRBJ2-7, the V gene TRBV28; 11 bases map to TRBD1. V lost 2 bases, J lost 7 bases, and 4 bases stayed unmatched. The germline V gene has CDR1 MDHEN and CDR2 SYDVKM. This CDR3 contains 14 residues. Filled out from reference TRBV28 and TRBJ2-7, the complete variable domain reads DVKVTQSSRYLVKRTGEKVFLECVQDMDHENMFWYRQDPGLGLRLIYFSYDVKMKEKGDIPEGYSVSREKKERFSLILESASTNQTSMYLCASSLGQGAREQYFGPGTRLTVT.

The chain links TRBV5-6 to TRBJ2-1, with a possible D match to TRBD2 (6 bases). The germline CDR1 and CDR2 sequences are SGHDT and YYEEEE. Trimming took 4 bases from V and 5 from J, leaving 16 bases between them. This CDR3 spans 15 amino acids. This CDR3 is CASSPRGSGHNEQFF. The DNA of the CDR3 is TGTGCCAGCAGCCCCCGGGGTAGCGGACACAATGAGCAGTTCTTC. Using reference TRBV5-6 and TRBJ2-1 for the parts outside the CDR3, the full variable domain is DAGVTQSPTHLIKTRGQQVTLRCSPKSGHDTVSWYQQALGQGPQFIFQYYEEEERQRGNFPDRFSGHQFPNYSSELNVNALLLGDSALYLCASSPRGSGHNEQFFGPGTRLTVL.

The rearrangement uses TRBV28 and TRBJ2-7; the D is unclear. V was pared by 6 bases and J by 3 bases, with 15 bases between. CDR1 and CDR2 (germline): MDHEN, SYDVKM. The CDR3 extends over 14 amino acids. CDR3 DNA sequence: TGTGCCAGCAGCCCCGACATTACCCTCTACGAGCAGTACTTC. Translated, it gives CASSPDITLYEQYF. The full variable domain, completed using reference TRBV28 and TRBJ2-7, is DVKVTQSSRYLVKRTGEKVFLECVQDMDHENMFWYRQDPGLGLRLIYFSYDVKMKEKGDIPEGYSVSREKKERFSLILESASTNQTSMYLCASSPDITLYEQYFGPGTRLTVT.

The rearrangement joins TRBV30 to TRBJ1-1; weak D call: TRBD1 (5 bases). CDR3 size: 14 residues. V was clipped by 5 bases and J by 0 bases, with 13 bases between them. The germline gives CDR1 GTSNPN, CDR2 SVGIG (reference sequence). CDR3 in amino acids: CAWSPGGVNTEAFF. The CDR3 nucleotides read TGTGCCTGGTCCCCGGGGGGGGTGAACACTGAAGCTTTCTTT.

This clone was recorded only once. V usage is TRBV28 and J usage is TRBJ1-2, with D tentatively TRBD1 (6 bases). The V end was cut by 4 bases, the J end by 5 bases, with 20 bases between. The CDR3 consists of 16 residues. Per the germline V gene, CDR1 is MDHEN and CDR2 is SYDVKM. CDR3 sequence: CASSSSDGGAGYGYTF. The DNA for the CDR3 is TGTGCCAGCAGTTCGTCCGATGGGGGGGCGGGATATGGCTACACCTTC.